What follows is one TCR beta chain and its context. This specimen comes from a study of cytomegalovirus exposure and HLA in healthy donors. The CDR3 runs to 14 residues. From germline, CDR1 is LGHNA and CDR2 YNFKEQ. The V gene lost 0 bases and the J gene lost 3 bases, with 9 bases spanning the gap. The PCR employed 60 Vbeta primers together with 13 Jbeta primers. TCRdb keeps only in-frame clones here, not all; method: immunoSEQ multiplex PCR. The table lists about 130,000 clones, 75% to 85% of them singletons. These donors, healthy bone marrow donors, were studied. J is TRBJ2-7 and V is TRBV4-2; D may be TRBD2 (6 bases). The sequenced sample consisted of PBMCs. This receptor was identified in a woman in her forties in good health and CMV-seronegative. In DNA form, the CDR3 reads TGTGCCAGCAGCCAAGAACGGGGGAGCTACGAGCAGTACTTC. Encoded protein: CASSQERGSYEQYF.